This T cell receptor beta chain originates from a study of shared clonotypes between healthy human individuals. Splitting the CD4+ cells yielded a CD45RA+ naive subset and a CD45RA-negative memory subset. Per the original methods: Filtering differed, since immunoSEQ gave only junction sequences and no quality scores. Generated by immunoSEQ multiplex PCR, the TCRdb table keeps only in-frame clones and is missing some. The V and J calls and clone size are taken from that table; D and trimming were inferred from the DNA. The sample yields hundreds of thousands of clones, around 73% seen once. V lost 1 base and J 9 bases, leaving 19 bases between the germline ends. Germline-derived CDR1 and CDR2 are MNHNS and SASEGT. This CDR3 comprises 15 residues.

The sample consisted of memory CD4+ T cells sorted from blood. The subset denotes: CD45RA-negative fraction. V usage is TRBV6-1 and J usage is TRBJ2-7; D perhaps matches TRBD2 (6 bases). The TCR originated in a woman between 25 and 40 years old in good health. The CDR3 DNA follows: TGTGCCAGCAGTGAAGAAGCGGGTTACGGTTTCGGGCAGTACTTC. The encoded protein is CASSEEAGYGFGQYF.